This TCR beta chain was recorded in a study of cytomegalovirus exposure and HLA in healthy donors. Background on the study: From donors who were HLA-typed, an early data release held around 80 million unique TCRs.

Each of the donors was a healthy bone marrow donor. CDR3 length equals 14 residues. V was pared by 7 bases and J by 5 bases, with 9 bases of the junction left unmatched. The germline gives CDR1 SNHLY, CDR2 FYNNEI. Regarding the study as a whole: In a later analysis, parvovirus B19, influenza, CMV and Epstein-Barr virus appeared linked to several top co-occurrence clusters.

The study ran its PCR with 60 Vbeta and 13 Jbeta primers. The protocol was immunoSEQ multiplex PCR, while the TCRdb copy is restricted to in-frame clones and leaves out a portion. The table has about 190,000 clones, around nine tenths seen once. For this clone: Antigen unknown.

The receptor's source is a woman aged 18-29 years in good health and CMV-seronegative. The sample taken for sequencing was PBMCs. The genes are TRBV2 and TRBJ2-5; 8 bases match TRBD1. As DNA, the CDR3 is TGTGCCAGCAAGCTTGGACAGGGCGGGGAGACCCAGTACTTC. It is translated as CASKLGQGGETQYF.